These 7 T cell receptor beta chains share one sample of origin, sequenced in a study of T cells in Graves' hyperthyroidism and ophthalmopathy. TCR beta CDR3 region amplification was performed from RNA transcripts. HTBI primers were employed in a first-round RT-PCR of the TCR CDR3. TCRdb re-called the multiplex PCR reads with MiXCR, one entry per CDR3 protein. The sample includes 350,000 to 400,000 distinct CDR3 sequences, 14% to 15% of them seen just once. Sequences were obtained from blood. Every receptor here comes from a woman aged 25 to 39 with Graves' hyperthyroidism.

This clonotype was detected only a few times. This chain joins TRBV18 and TRBJ1-2; perhaps TRBD1 as D (5 bases). This CDR3 spans 15 amino acids. V lost 1 base and J lost 4, with 13 bases in between. The V gene's germline CDR1 is KGHSH and CDR2 LQKENI. The CDR3: CASSPLFGDFYGYTF. CDR3 nucleotide sequence: TGTGCCAGCTCACCACTTTTCGGGGACTTCTATGGCTACACCTTC.

The table lists this clonotype with many counts. The V gene is TRBV5-5, the J gene TRBJ1-2; 12 bases line up with TRBD1. This CDR3 is 15 amino acids long. CDR1 is SGHKS and CDR2 is YYEKEE in the germline V gene (reference sequence). The J segment lost 4 bases and the V segment lost 9 bases, leaving 10 bases of the junction unmatched. The CDR3 DNA reads TGTGCCACACGATCCGGGACAGGGGGCAGCTATGGCTACACCTTC. Its protein is CATRSGTGGSYGYTF. The full variable domain, completed using reference TRBV5-5 and TRBJ1-2, is DAGVTQSPTHLIKTRGQQVTLRCSPISGHKSVSWYQQVLGQGPQFIFQYYEKEERGRGNFPDRFSARQFPNYSSELNVNALLLGDSALYLCATRSGTGGSYGYTFGSGTRLTVV.

A few counts support this clonotype. The J gene is TRBJ2-2, the V gene TRBV10-3; possible D gene TRBD2, 5 bases. The V end was cut by 7 bases, the J end by 2 bases, with 11 bases between. The germline V gene encodes CDR1 ENHRY and CDR2 SYGVKD. The length of the CDR3 is 14 residues. In nucleotides, the CDR3 is TGTGCCATCAATAGCGACCTCAACACCGGGGAGCTGTTTTTT. This translates into CAINSDLNTGELFF.

Ten or more counts support this clonotype. The chain combines TRBV20-1 with TRBJ2-7, with unresolved D. The germline V gene has CDR1 DFQATT and CDR2 SNEGSKA (reference sequence). Trimming left V 3 bases short and J 2 bases short, with 8 bases between. The CDR3 extends over 12 amino acids. In DNA, the CDR3 is TGCAGTGCTAGCGGTCGTCCCTACGAGCAGTACTTC. Protein product: CSASGRPYEQYF.

Turning to this clonotype: One end of the junction varies from germline; a read error may be responsible. CDR3 sequence (DNA): TGTGCCAGCAGTTTAGGGACAGGGTTCTACGAGCAGTACTTC. Amino acids: CASSLGTGFYEQYF. The chain couples TRBV7-9 to TRBJ2-7, with TRBD1 matching 9 bases. The CDR3 spans 14 residues. CDR1 SEHNR and CDR2 FQNEAQ come from the germline V gene (reference sequence).

In this sample, this clonotype turned up many times. This chain links TRBV2 with TRBJ2-1; 9 bases agree with TRBD2. The CDR3 covers 15 residues. Germline CDR1 and CDR2: SNHLY and FYNNEI. V dropped 7 bases and J dropped 9; count of bases not matched to a gene: 13. The CDR3 region is CASISREGRLGEQFF. The DNA of the CDR3 is TGTGCCAGCATTTCGCGGGAGGGCCGGCTGGGTGAGCAGTTCTTC.

The rearrangement links TRBV3-1 to TRBJ1-3; tentative D call: TRBD1 (5 bases). Between the trimmed V and J ends, which lost 5 bases and 0 bases, there was a span of 11 bases. This CDR3 has 15 amino acids. Germline CDR1 LGHDT, CDR2 YNNKEL (reference sequence). CDR3 coding DNA: TGTGCCAGCAGCTCGGGACGTCTCTCTGGAAACACCATATATTTT. This encodes CASSSGRLSGNTIYF.